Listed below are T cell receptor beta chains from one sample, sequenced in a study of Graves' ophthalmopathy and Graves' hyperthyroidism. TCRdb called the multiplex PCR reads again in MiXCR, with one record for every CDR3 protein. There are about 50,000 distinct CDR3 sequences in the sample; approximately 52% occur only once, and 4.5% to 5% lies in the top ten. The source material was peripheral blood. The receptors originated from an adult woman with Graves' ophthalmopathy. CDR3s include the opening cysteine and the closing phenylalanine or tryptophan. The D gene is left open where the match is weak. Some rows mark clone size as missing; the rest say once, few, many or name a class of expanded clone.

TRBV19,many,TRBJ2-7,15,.,TGTGCCAGTAGTCTCCGCCCCGACCCACTCTACGAGCAGTACTTC,CASSLRPDPLYEQYF
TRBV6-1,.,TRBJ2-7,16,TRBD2,TGTGCCAGCAGTGGCGGGACTAGCGGGAGAGGATACGAGCAGTACTTC,CASSGGTSGRGYEQYF
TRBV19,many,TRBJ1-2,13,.,TGTGCCAGTACCCCCGGGCCCGGGAATGGCTACACCTTC,CASTPGPGNGYTF
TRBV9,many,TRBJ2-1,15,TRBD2,TGTGCCAGCAGCTTTGGACTAGCGGGAGGCTATGAGCAGTTCTTC,CASSFGLAGGYEQFF
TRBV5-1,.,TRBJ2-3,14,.,TGCGCCAGCAGCCCGACTGGGAACACAGATACGCAGTATTTT,CASSPTGNTDTQYF
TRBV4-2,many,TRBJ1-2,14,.,TGTGCCAGCAGCCAAGACCCAAAGGGCCGGGGCTACACCTTC,CASSQDPKGRGYTF
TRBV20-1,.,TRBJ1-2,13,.,TGCAGTGCTAGAGCAGGGGCGAACTATGGCTACACCTTC,CSARAGANYGYTF
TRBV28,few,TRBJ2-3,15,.,TGTGCCAATGCCCCCGCGGGGGCCCACACAGATACGCAGTATTTT,CANAPAGAHTDTQYF
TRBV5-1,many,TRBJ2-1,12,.,TGCGCCAGCAGCCTGGGCAGGTATGAGCAGTTCTTC,CASSLGRYEQFF
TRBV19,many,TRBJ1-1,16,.,TGTGCCAGTAGTATAGATCTAGGAGGTTTGAGGGTTGAAGCTTTCTTT,CASSIDLGGLRVEAFF
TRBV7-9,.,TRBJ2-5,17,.,TGTGCCAGCAGCGCCCCTCTAGAGGCCCCCGAGAAGGAGACCCAGTACTTC,CASSAPLEAPEKETQYF
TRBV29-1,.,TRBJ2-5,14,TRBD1,TGCGGCGTTGAAAGGGCCGGGCAGGGGGAGACCAAGTACTTC,CGVERAGQGETKYF
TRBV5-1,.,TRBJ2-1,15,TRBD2,TGCGCCAGCAGCTTGAGGACTAGCAGGAGGGGTGAGCAGTTCTTC,CASSLRTSRRGEQFF
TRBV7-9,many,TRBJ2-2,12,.,TGTGCCAGCAGCCTCGGTCCCGGGGAGCTGTTTTTT,CASSLGPGELFF
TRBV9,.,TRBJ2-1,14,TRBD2,TGTGCCAGCAGCGCCGGGACTAGAGGCAATGAGCAGTTCTTC,CASSAGTRGNEQFF